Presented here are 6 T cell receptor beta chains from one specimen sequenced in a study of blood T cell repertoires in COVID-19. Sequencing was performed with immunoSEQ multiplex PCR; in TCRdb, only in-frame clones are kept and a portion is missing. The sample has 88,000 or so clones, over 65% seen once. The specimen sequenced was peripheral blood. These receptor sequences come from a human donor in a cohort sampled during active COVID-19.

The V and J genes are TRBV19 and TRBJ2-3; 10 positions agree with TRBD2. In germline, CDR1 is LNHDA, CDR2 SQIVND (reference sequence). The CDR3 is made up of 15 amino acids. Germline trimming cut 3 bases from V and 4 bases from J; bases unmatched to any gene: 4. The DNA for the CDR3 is TGTGCCAGTAGTATGCAGCTAGCGGGGGCAGATACGCAGTATTTT. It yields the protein CASSMQLAGADTQYF.

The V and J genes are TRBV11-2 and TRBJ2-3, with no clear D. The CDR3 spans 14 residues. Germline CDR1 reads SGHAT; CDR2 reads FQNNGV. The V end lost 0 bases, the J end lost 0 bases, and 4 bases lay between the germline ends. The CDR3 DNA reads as TGTGCCAGCAGCTTAGACAGGAGCACAGATACGCAGTATTTT. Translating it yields CASSLDRSTDTQYF.

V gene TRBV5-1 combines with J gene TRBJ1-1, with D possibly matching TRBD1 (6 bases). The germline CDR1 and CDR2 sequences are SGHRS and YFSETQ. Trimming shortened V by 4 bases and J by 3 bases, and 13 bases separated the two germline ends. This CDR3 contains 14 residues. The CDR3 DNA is TGCGCCAGCAGCCGGTGGGGGGGCGACACTGAAGCTTTCTTT. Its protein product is CASSRWGGDTEAFF.

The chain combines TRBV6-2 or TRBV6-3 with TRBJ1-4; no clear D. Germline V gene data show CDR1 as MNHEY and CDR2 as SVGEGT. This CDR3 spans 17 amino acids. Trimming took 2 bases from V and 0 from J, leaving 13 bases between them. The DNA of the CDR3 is TGTGCCAGCAGTTACCGGGCGGCAGCGGCAACTAATGAAAAACTGTTTTTT. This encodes CASSYRAAAATNEKLFF.

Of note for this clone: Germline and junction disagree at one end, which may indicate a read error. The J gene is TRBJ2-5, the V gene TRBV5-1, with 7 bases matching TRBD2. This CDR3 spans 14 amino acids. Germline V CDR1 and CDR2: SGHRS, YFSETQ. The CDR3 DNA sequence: TGCGCCAGCAGTTTGGTAAGGGAGGGAGAGACCCAGTACTTC. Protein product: CASSLVREGETQYF. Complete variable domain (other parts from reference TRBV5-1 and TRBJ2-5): KAGVTQTPRYLIKTRGQQVTLSCSPISGHRSVSWYQQTPGQGLQFLFEYFSETQRNKGNFPGRFSGRQFSNSRSEMNVSTLELGDSALYLCASSLVREGETQYFGPGTRLLVL.

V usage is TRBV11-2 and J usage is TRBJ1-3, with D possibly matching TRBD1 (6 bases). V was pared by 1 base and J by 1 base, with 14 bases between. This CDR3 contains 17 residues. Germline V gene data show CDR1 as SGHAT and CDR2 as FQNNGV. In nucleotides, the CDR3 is TGTGCCAGCAGCTTAGCTCCTTTAACAGGGTCTGGAAACACCATATATTTT. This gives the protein CASSLAPLTGSGNTIYF.